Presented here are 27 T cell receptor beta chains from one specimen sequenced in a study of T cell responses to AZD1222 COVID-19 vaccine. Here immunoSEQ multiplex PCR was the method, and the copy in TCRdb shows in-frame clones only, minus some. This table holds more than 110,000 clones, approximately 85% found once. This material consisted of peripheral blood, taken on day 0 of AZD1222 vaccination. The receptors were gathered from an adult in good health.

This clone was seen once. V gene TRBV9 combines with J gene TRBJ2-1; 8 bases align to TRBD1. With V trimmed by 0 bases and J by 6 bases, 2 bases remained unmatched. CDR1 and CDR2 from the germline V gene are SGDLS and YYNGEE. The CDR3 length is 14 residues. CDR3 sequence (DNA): TGTGCCAGCAGCGTAGGGCAGGGGGCCAATGAGCAGTTCTTC. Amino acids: CASSVGQGANEQFF.

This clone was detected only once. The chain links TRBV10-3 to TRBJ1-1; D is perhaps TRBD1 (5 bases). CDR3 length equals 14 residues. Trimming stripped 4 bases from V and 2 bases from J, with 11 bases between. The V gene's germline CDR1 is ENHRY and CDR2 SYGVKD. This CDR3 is CAISVQGSNTEAFF. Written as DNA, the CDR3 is TGTGCCATCAGTGTTCAGGGATCCAACACTGAAGCTTTCTTT.

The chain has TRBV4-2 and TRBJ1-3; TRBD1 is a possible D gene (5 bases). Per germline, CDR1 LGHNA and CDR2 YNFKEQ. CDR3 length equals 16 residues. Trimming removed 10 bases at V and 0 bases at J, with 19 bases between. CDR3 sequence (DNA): TGTGCCACCGCTCCACTCGGGGGAGACTCTGGAAACACCATATATTTT. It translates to CATAPLGGDSGNTIYF.

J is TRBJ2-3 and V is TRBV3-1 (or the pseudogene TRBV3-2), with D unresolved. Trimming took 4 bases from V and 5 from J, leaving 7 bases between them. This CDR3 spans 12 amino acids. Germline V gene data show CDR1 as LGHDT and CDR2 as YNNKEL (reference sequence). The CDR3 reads CASSRWLDTQYF. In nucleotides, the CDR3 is TGTGCCAGCAGCCGGTGGTTAGATACGCAGTATTTT.

The CDR3 bases are TGTGCCAGCGTCCCAGGGGGCACAGGGCGCGAAAAACTGTTTTTT. The encoded protein is CASVPGGTGREKLFF. V and J are TRBV7-9 and TRBJ1-4; 8 nucleotides agree with TRBD1. Germline V gives CDR1 SEHNR, CDR2 FQNEAQ (reference sequence). The CDR3 loop spans 15 amino acids. V shed 8 bases, J shed 8 bases, and the junction held 13 bases outside the gene matches.

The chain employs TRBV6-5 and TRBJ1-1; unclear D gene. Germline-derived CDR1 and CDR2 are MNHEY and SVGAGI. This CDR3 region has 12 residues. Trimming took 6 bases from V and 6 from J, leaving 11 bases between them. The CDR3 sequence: CASSRSSSEAFF. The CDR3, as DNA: TGTGCCAGCAGCCGTTCAAGCTCTGAAGCTTTCTTT.

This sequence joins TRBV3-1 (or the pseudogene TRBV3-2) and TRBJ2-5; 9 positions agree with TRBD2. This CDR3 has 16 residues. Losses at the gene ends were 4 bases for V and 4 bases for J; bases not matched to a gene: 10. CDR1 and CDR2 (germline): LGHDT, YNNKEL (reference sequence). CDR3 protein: CASSRSGLAGRETQYF. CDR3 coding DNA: TGTGCCAGCAGCCGATCGGGACTAGCCGGGCGAGAGACCCAGTACTTC.

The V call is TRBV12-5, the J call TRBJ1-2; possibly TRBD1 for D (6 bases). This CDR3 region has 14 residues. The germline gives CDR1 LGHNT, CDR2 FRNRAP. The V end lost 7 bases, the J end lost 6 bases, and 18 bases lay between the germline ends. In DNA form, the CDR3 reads TGTGCTAGTGAGCGGCCGGACAGCTCAAATGGCTACACCTTC. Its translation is CASERPDSSNGYTF.

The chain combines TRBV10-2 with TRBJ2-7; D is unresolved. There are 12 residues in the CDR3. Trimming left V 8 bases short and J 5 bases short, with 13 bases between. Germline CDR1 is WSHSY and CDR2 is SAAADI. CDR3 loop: CASGGVIHEQYF. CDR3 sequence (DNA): TGCGCCAGCGGTGGAGTAATCCACGAGCAGTACTTC.

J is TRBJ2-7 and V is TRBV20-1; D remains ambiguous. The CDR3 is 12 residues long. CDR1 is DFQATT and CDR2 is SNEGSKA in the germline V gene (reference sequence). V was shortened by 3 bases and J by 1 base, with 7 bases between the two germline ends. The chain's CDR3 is CSASKPSYEQYF. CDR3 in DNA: TGCAGTGCTAGTAAGCCTTCCTACGAGCAGTACTTC.

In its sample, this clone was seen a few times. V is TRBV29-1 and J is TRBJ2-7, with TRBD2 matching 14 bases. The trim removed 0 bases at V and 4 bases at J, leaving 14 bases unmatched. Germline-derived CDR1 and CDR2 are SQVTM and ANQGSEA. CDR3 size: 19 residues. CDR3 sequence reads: CSVEDRGTGGLAGVYEQYF. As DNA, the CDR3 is TGCAGCGTTGAAGATCGGGGGACTGGGGGACTAGCGGGAGTGTACGAGCAGTACTTC.

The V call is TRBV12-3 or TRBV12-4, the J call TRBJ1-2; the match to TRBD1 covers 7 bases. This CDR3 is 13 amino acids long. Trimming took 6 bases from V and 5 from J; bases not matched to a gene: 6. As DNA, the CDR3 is TGTGCCAGCAGGACCGCGACAGGGTATGGCTACACCTTC. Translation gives CASRTATGYGYTF.

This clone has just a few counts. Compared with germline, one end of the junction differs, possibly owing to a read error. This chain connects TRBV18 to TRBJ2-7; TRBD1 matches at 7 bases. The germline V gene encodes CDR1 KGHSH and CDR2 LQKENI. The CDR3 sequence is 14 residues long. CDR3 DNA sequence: TGTGCCAGCTCACCACGGACAGGCTCCCACGAGCAGTACTTC. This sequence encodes CASSPRTGSHEQYF.

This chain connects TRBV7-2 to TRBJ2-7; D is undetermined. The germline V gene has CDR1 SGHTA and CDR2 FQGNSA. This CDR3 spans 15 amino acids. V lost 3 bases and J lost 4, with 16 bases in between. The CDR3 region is CASSFRDNIGYEQYF. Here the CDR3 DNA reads TGTGCCAGCAGCTTTCGTGACAATATCGGGTACGAGCAGTACTTC.

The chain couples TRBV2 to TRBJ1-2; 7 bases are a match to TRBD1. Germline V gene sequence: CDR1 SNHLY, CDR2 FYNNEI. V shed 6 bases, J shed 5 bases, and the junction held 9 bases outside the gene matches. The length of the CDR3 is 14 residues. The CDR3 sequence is CASSQTGQTYGYTF. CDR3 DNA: TGTGCCAGCAGCCAAACGGGACAGACATATGGCTACACCTTC.

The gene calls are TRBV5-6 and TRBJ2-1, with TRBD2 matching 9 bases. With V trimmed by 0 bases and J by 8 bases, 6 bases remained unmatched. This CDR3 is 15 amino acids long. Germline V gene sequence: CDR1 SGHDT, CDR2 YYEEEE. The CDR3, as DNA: TGTGCCAGCAGCTTGGGGGCTAGCGGGAAGGATGAGCAGTTCTTC. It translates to CASSLGASGKDEQFF.

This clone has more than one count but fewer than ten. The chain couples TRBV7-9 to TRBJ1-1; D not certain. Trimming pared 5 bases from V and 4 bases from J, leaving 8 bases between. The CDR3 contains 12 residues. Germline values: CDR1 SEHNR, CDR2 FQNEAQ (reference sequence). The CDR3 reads CASSPGGTEAFF. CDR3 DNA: TGTGCCAGCAGCCCCGGCGGCACTGAAGCTTTCTTT.

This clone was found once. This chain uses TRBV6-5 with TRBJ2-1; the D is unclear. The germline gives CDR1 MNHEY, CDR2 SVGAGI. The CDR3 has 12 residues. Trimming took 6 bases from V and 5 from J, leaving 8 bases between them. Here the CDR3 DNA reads TGTGCCAGCAGCCTTCCTGACAATGAGCAGTTCTTC. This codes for CASSLPDNEQFF.

The CDR3 loop reads CASSFLGTQYF. As DNA, the CDR3 is TGTGCCAGCAGTTTCTTAGGGACCCAGTACTTC. The chain has TRBV6-5 and TRBJ2-5; unclear D gene. V lost 4 bases and J 7 bases, leaving 7 bases between the germline ends. From germline, CDR1 is MNHEY and CDR2 SVGAGI. This CDR3 contains 11 residues.

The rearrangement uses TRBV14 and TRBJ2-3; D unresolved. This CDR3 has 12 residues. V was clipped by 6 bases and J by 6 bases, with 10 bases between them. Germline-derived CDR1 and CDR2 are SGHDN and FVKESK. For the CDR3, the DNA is TGTGCCAGCAGTATCTTGGGGGATACGCAGTATTTT. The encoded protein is CASSILGDTQYF.

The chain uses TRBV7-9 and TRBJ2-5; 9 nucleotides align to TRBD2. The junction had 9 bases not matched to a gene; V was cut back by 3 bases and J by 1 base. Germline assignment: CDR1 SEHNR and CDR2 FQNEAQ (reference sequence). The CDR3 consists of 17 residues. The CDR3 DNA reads TGTGCCAGCAGCTTTGGTCGAGCGGGAGGCCCCCAAGAGACCCAGTACTTC. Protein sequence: CASSFGRAGGPQETQYF.

The DNA of the CDR3 is TGCGCCAGCCGGCCCGCAGGAGGAGGCTCCTACGAGCAGTACTTC. Translating it yields CASRPAGGGSYEQYF. The chain employs TRBV5-1 and TRBJ2-7, with D perhaps TRBD2 (5 bases). CDR1 and CDR2 from the germline V gene are SGHRS and YFSETQ. Trimming stripped 7 bases from V and 0 bases from J, with 17 bases between. The CDR3 sequence is 15 residues long. The full variable domain, with the rest looked up from reference TRBV5-1 and TRBJ2-7, is KAGVTQTPRYLIKTRGQQVTLSCSPISGHRSVSWYQQTPGQGLQFLFEYFSETQRNKGNFPGRFSGRQFSNSRSEMNVSTLELGDSALYLCASRPAGGGSYEQYFGPGTRLTVT.

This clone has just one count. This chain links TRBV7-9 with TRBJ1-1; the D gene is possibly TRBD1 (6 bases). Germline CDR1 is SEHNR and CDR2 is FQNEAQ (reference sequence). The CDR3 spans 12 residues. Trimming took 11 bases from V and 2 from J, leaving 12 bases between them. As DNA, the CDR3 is TGTGCCTCGGACAGACCCAACACTGAAGCTTTCTTT. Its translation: CASDRPNTEAFF.

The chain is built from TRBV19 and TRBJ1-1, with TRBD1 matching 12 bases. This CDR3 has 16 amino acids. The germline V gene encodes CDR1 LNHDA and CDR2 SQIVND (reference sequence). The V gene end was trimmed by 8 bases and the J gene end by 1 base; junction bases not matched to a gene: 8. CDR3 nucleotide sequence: TGTGCCAGTCGCCCGGGACAGGGGGCGGGGAACACTGAAGCTTTCTTT. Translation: CASRPGQGAGNTEAFF.

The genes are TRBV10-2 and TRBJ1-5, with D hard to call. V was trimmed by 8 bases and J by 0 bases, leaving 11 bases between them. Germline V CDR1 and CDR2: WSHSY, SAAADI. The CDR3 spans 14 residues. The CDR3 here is CASVESYSNQPQHF. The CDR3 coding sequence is TGCGCCAGCGTGGAGAGCTATAGCAATCAGCCCCAGCATTTT.

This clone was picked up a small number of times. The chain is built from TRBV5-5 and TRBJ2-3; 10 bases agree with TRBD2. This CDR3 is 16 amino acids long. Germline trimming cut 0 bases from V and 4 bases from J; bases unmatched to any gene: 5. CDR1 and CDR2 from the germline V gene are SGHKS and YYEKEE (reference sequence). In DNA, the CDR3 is TGTGCCAGCAGCTTGGACCCTAGCGGGGGAGCAGATACGCAGTATTTT. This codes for CASSLDPSGGADTQYF.

The CDR3 nucleotides are TGTGCAAGTCGCTCGCCGATGAGTGGCAGCGAGCAGTACTTC. The encoded protein is CASRSPMSGSEQYF. The chain couples TRBV12-2 to TRBJ2-7. TRBV12-2 is a documented pseudogene. This CDR3 is 14 amino acids long.